Each of the 19 T cell receptor beta chains below was sequenced from the same sample in a study of shared clonotypes between healthy human individuals (dated by TCRdb to about 2020). The receptor library was made with the immunoSEQ multiplex PCR assay. Not all clones reach the TCRdb copy of this immuneACCESS table, which keeps in-frame sequences only. Checked studies attribute under half of the gap to unresolved V genes and leave the rest unexplained. The sample yields about 2 million clones; approximately 94% were counted once. The top ten hold around 1% of the sample. CD8 naive samples consisted of CD45RO-negative cells that were positively selected for CCR7, yielding a CD45RA+CCR7+ population without TemRA cells. The sample taken for sequencing was naive CD8+ T cells sorted from blood. Per the publication, the cell subset or site label means: CD45RA+CCR7+. The source of these receptors is a man younger than 30 in good health.

The chain carries TRBV4-1 and TRBJ2-7; D is undetermined. Germline assignment: CDR1 MGHRA and CDR2 YSYEKL. V dropped 0 bases and J dropped 1 base, with 7 bases sitting between them. The CDR3 runs 14 residues. The CDR3 reads CASSQDTKSYEQYF. CDR3 in DNA: TGCGCCAGCAGCCAAGATACCAAGTCCTACGAGCAGTACTTC.

The V gene is TRBV27, the J gene TRBJ2-7; the match to TRBD2 covers 7 bases. This CDR3 is 14 amino acids long. V shed 11 bases, J shed 3 bases, and the junction held 13 bases outside the gene matches. CDR1 is MNHEY and CDR2 is SMNVEV in the germline V gene (reference sequence). The CDR3 DNA follows: TGTGCCGCGGGGCTTGGGGGGGAGGGCTACGAGCAGTACTTC. This translates into CAAGLGGEGYEQYF.

This sequence joins TRBV9 and TRBJ2-7; possibly TRBD2 for D (5 bases). Germline CDR1 is SGDLS and CDR2 is YYNGEE. V gave up 3 bases and J gave up 3 bases, with 16 bases separating them. This CDR3 region has 15 residues. CDR3 loop: CASSEEPGYHYEQYF. The CDR3 DNA reads TGTGCCAGCAGCGAAGAACCGGGATACCACTACGAGCAGTACTTC.

The V gene is TRBV11-3, the J gene TRBJ2-3, with TRBD1 matching 11 bases. This CDR3 has 16 residues. CDR1 and CDR2 from the germline V gene are SGHNT and YENEEA. With V trimmed by 4 bases and J by 3 bases, 6 bases remained unmatched. The DNA of the CDR3 is TGTGCCAGCAGCTCCGGGACAGGGGGATATACAGATACGCAGTATTTT. Amino acids: CASSSGTGGYTDTQYF.

Concerning this clone: Additional DNA sequences in this sample encode the identical CDR3. The J gene is TRBJ2-7, the V gene TRBV28; D is uncertain. This CDR3 region has 13 residues. Germline V gives CDR1 MDHEN, CDR2 SYDVKM. Deletions cut 2 bases from V and 4 bases from J, with 9 bases between. The CDR3 protein is CASSLSPSYEQYF. The CDR3 DNA reads as TGTGCCAGCAGTTTAAGCCCATCTTACGAGCAGTACTTC.

Concerning this clone itself: A read error may account for a junction end that differs from germline. V and J are TRBV7-6 and TRBJ2-5; TRBD1 is a possible D gene (6 bases). The germline CDR1 and CDR2 sequences are SGHVS and FNYEAQ. The CDR3 runs 14 residues. CDR3 in DNA: TGTGCCAGCAGTTTAGAGGGGGAATCAGAGACCCAGTACTTC. Its translation is CASSLEGESETQYF.

The genes are TRBV13 and TRBJ2-5; a weak D match, TRBD1 (5 bases). The CDR3 loop spans 15 amino acids. Trimming left V 0 bases short and J 0 bases short, with 8 bases between. Germline V gene lookup returns CDR1 PRHDT and CDR2 FYEKMQ (reference sequence). CDR3 protein: CASSLGPRDQETQYF. CDR3 DNA: TGTGCCAGCAGCTTAGGACCCAGGGACCAAGAGACCCAGTACTTC. Full variable domain (remainder filled in from reference TRBV13 and TRBJ2-5): AAGVIQSPRHLIKEKRETATLKCYPIPRHDTVYWYQQGPGQDPQFLISFYEKMQSDKGSIPDRFSAQQFSDYHSELNMSSLELGDSALYFCASSLGPRDQETQYFGPGTRLLVL.

The chain combines TRBV10-3 with TRBJ2-7; either TRBD1 or TRBD2 may fit D (5 bases each). Germline V CDR1 and CDR2: ENHRY, SYGVKD. The CDR3 length is 15 residues. Deletions cut 2 bases from V and 2 bases from J, with 13 bases between. CDR3: CAISEKGPGAYEQYF. DNA of the CDR3: TGTGCCATCAGTGAGAAGGGACCCGGCGCCTACGAGCAGTACTTC.

The chain employs TRBV6-1 and TRBJ1-2; D gene unclear. The CDR3 sequence is 13 residues long. Trimming cost V 6 bases and J 0 bases, with 8 bases left between them. Germline CDR1 reads MNHNS; CDR2 reads SASEGT. CDR3 in DNA: TGTGCCAGCAGATACCCGGCTAACTATGGCTACACCTTC. Protein sequence: CASRYPANYGYTF.

The sample holds one count of this clone. This chain uses TRBV5-5 with TRBJ1-6; D remains ambiguous. This CDR3 comprises 15 residues. CDR1 and CDR2 from the germline V gene are SGHKS and YYEKEE (reference sequence). V gave up 4 bases and J gave up 5 bases, with 13 bases separating them. CDR3 coding DNA: TGTGCCAGCAGCACCGACCCCCGCGATAATTCACCCCTCCACTTT. Translation: CASSTDPRDNSPLHF.

The J gene is TRBJ2-2, the V gene TRBV4-2, with D perhaps TRBD2 (5 bases). Trimming shortened V by 1 base and J by 14 bases, and 20 bases separated the two germline ends. From germline, CDR1 is LGHNA and CDR2 YNFKEQ. The CDR3 consists of 15 residues. DNA of the CDR3: TGTGCCAGCAGCCAAGGTTGGGCGACCCTAGAGGGTCTGTTTTTT. Residues: CASSQGWATLEGLFF.

This chain connects TRBV6-1 to TRBJ2-3, with D perhaps TRBD2 (5 bases). Trimming took off 7 bases at V and 0 bases at J, with 14 bases between the two ends. The CDR3 runs to 15 residues. CDR1 MNHNS and CDR2 SASEGT come from the germline V gene. The CDR3 loop is CASTQWGASTDTQYF. CDR3 coding DNA: TGTGCCAGCACTCAGTGGGGAGCTAGCACAGATACGCAGTATTTT.

The rearrangement links TRBV10-1 to TRBJ2-4, with D maybe TRBD1 (5 bases). V lost 0 bases to trimming and J lost 6 bases, with 12 bases between them. The germline CDR1 and CDR2 sequences are WNHNN and SYGVQD (reference sequence). The CDR3 runs to 15 residues. In DNA, the CDR3 is TGCGCCAGCAGTGAGTCTCCAGGGTTGATAAACATTCAGTACTTC. It is translated as CASSESPGLINIQYF.

Only one count was recorded for this clone. The V and J genes are TRBV6-5 and TRBJ1-2, with D perhaps TRBD1 (6 bases). CDR3 length: 13 residues. Germline V CDR1 and CDR2: MNHEY, SVGAGI. V was trimmed by 5 bases and J by 4 bases, leaving 11 bases between them. The CDR3 coding sequence is TGTGCCAGCAGTGGGGGGACATTCTATGGCTACACCTTC. It encodes CASSGGTFYGYTF.

This chain joins TRBV4-1 and TRBJ2-7; 9 nucleotides align to TRBD1. The germline CDR1 and CDR2 sequences are MGHRA and YSYEKL. CDR3 length: 15 amino acids. The V and J ends lost 2 bases and 2 bases, in that order; junction bases with no gene match: 4. CDR3 DNA: TGCGCCAGCAGCCAAAAGACAGGGGGGACCTACGAGCAGTACTTC. Amino acid sequence: CASSQKTGGTYEQYF.

A remark on this clone: Other DNA sequences of this sample code for an identical CDR3. The J gene is TRBJ2-2, the V gene TRBV13, with 9 bases lining up with TRBD2. V lost 5 bases and J lost 0; bases outside the gene matches: 4. CDR3 length equals 16 residues. Germline loops: CDR1 PRHDT, CDR2 FYEKMQ (reference sequence). CDR3 protein: CASSPRLAANTGELFF. The CDR3, as DNA: TGTGCCAGCAGCCCTCGACTAGCGGCGAACACCGGGGAGCTGTTTTTT.

The chain links TRBV27 to TRBJ1-1; D might be TRBD1 (5 bases). The V gene lost 6 bases and the J gene lost 1 base, with 9 bases spanning the gap. Germline CDR1 reads MNHEY; CDR2 reads SMNVEV (reference sequence). The CDR3 is made up of 13 amino acids. CDR3 region: CASSTGGNTEAFF. For the CDR3, the DNA is TGTGCCAGCAGCACCGGGGGGAACACTGAAGCTTTCTTT.

The chain combines TRBV5-6 with TRBJ2-7; 8 positions match TRBD2. V was clipped by 2 bases and J by 2 bases; unmatched bases: 6. This CDR3 has 15 amino acids. Germline V gene lookup returns CDR1 SGHDT and CDR2 YYEEEE. As DNA, the CDR3 is TGTGCCAGCAGCTTTTCTAGCGGGCAAACCTACGAGCAGTACTTC. Translated, it gives CASSFSSGQTYEQYF.

Note on this clone: The sample has other DNA sequences that encode this CDR3 too. The chain is built from TRBV15 and TRBJ1-1; no firm D call. V was pared by 0 bases and J by 2 bases, with 7 bases between. Germline values: CDR1 LNHNV, CDR2 YYDKDF (reference sequence). The CDR3 is 14 residues long. CDR3 DNA: TGTGCCACCAGCAGAGAAGAGGGAAACACTGAAGCTTTCTTT. The encoded protein is CATSREEGNTEAFF.